Each of the 2 T cell receptor beta chains below was sequenced from the same sample in a study of memory CD4+ T cells and cytomegalovirus serostatus. The sort gate was single viable CD3+CD4+CD8-CD45RO+ cells for memory CD4+ T cells. Measured with immunoSEQ multiplex PCR; TCRdb has only the in-frame clones, and not every one. The sample includes over 50,000 clones, roughly four fifths of them seen just once. The sequenced sample consisted of memory CD4+ T cells from blood. These receptors came from an adult in good health and CMV-seronegative.

The chain joins TRBV4-3 to TRBJ1-4; D possibly corresponds to TRBD1 (5 bases). Germline V gives CDR1 LGHNA, CDR2 YSLEER. This CDR3 is 16 amino acids long. Trimming pared 0 bases from V and 7 bases from J, leaving 15 bases between. This chain's CDR3 is CASSQELGLRGEKLFF. As DNA, the CDR3 is TGCGCCAGCAGCCAAGAGTTGGGTCTGAGGGGTGAAAAACTGTTTTTT.

The genes are TRBV10-1 and TRBJ2-2, with 7 bases that match TRBD1. Germline CDR1 reads WNHNN; CDR2 reads SYGVQD (reference sequence). The V segment lost 8 bases and the J segment 4 bases; nucleotides outside the gene matches: 7. This CDR3 comprises 14 residues. As DNA, the CDR3 is TGCGCCAGCGCCCGACAGGGCGGCACCGGGGAGCTGTTTTTT. Protein sequence: CASARQGGTGELFF.